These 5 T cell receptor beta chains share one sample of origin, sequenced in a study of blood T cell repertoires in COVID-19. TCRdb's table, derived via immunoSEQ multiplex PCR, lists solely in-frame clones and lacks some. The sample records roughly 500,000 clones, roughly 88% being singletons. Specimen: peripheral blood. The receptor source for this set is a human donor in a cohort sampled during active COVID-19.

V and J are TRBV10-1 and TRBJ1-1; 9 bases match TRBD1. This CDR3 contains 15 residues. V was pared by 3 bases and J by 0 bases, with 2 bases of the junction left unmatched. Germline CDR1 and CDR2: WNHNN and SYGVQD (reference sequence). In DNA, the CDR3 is TGCGCCAGCAGTGAAGGGACAGGGATGAACACTGAAGCTTTCTTT. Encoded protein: CASSEGTGMNTEAFF.

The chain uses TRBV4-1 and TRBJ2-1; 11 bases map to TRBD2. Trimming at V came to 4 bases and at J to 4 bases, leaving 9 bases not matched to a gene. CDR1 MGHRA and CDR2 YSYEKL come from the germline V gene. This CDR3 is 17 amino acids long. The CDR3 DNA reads TGCGCCAGCAGCCCGGTAGCCAGGACTAGCGGGTACAATGAGCAGTTCTTC. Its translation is CASSPVARTSGYNEQFF.

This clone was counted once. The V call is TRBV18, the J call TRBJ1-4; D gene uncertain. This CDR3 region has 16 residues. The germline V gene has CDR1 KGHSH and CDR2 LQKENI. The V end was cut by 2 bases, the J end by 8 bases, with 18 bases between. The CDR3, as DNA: TGTGCCAGCTCACCATCAGTCGATAAACGGGAAGAAAAACTGTTTTTT. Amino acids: CASSPSVDKREEKLFF.

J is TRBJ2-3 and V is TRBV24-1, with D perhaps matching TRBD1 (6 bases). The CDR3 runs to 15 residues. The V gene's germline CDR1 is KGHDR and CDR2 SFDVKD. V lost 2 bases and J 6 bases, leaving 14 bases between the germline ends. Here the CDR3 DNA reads TGTGCCACCAGTGATTCTCTCCACACAGGGGATACGCAGTATTTT. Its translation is CATSDSLHTGDTQYF.

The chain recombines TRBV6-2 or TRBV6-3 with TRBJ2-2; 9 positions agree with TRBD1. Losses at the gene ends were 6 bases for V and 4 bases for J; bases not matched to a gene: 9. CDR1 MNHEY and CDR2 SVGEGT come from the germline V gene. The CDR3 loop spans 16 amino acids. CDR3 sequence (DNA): TGTGCCAGCAGCCTAGACAGGGGGGTTATCACCGGGGAGCTGTTTTTT. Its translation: CASSLDRGVITGELFF.